Listed below are T cell receptor beta chains from one sample, sequenced in a study of CD8+CD57+ T cells in acquired aplastic anemia. TCRdb analysed the reads with MiXCR anew, one entry per CDR3 protein. The sample contains around 180,000 distinct CDR3 sequences, 60% to 70% of which appear only once. Sequencing input: sorted CD4+, CD8+, or CD8+CD57+ T cells (not recorded which) from PBMCs. The receptors were sampled from a human donor in good health. CDR3s include the opening cysteine and the closing phenylalanine or tryptophan. D genes are given only for firm matches. Some rows have no size entry. The others give once, few or many, or a class for an expanded clone.

D gene: NA
clone size: NA
J gene: TRBJ2-5
V gene: TRBV7-9
CDR3 protein: CASSSPPQETQYF

D gene: NA
clone size: NA
J gene: TRBJ1-5
V gene: TRBV20-1
CDR3 protein: CSAMGGPAQPQHF

D gene: NA
clone size: NA
J gene: TRBJ1-1
V gene: TRBV19
CDR3 protein: CASTRHGNTEAFF

D gene: TRBD1
clone size: few
J gene: TRBJ2-7
V gene: TRBV15
CDR3 protein: CATSTDRGVYEQYF

D gene: NA
clone size: NA
J gene: TRBJ2-7
V gene: TRBV2
CDR3 protein: CASSEGFLTYEQYF

D gene: NA
clone size: once
J gene: TRBJ2-3
V gene: TRBV24-1
CDR3 protein: CATSESQPSSTDTQYF

D gene: TRBD2
clone size: once
J gene: TRBJ2-7
V gene: TRBV20-1
CDR3 protein: CSAHLAGASYEQYF

D gene: TRBD1
clone size: NA
J gene: TRBJ1-6
V gene: TRBV7-3
CDR3 protein: CASSPRQGDRGYSPLHF

D gene: NA
clone size: few
J gene: TRBJ1-1
V gene: TRBV7-8
CDR3 protein: CASSAMGGATEAFF

D gene: TRBD1
clone size: NA
J gene: TRBJ2-3
V gene: TRBV25-1
CDR3 protein: CASSVGTVPTDTQYF

D gene: NA
clone size: NA
J gene: TRBJ1-2
V gene: TRBV2
CDR3 protein: CASSLENYGYTF

D gene: TRBD1
clone size: NA
J gene: TRBJ2-3
V gene: TRBV20-1
CDR3 protein: CSAVDRDNTDTQYF

D gene: NA
clone size: NA
J gene: TRBJ2-3
V gene: TRBV19
CDR3 protein: CASSIGLNTQYF

D gene: NA
clone size: many
J gene: TRBJ1-1
V gene: TRBV2
CDR3 protein: CASSEVKRNTEAFF

D gene: NA
clone size: NA
J gene: TRBJ2-7
V gene: TRBV24-1
CDR3 protein: CATSDGYPGRGYEQYF

D gene: NA
clone size: NA
J gene: TRBJ2-7
V gene: TRBV20-1
CDR3 protein: CSARDRVLASYEQYF

D gene: NA
clone size: once
J gene: TRBJ1-4
V gene: TRBV29-1
CDR3 protein: CSGGEVDEKLFF

D gene: NA
clone size: NA
J gene: TRBJ2-7
V gene: TRBV25-1
CDR3 protein: CASRQSGGSSYEQYF

D gene: NA
clone size: NA
J gene: TRBJ1-1
V gene: TRBV15
CDR3 protein: CATSRPRGEEINTEAFF

D gene: NA
clone size: NA
J gene: TRBJ2-5
V gene: TRBV29-1
CDR3 protein: CSVESVRGRETQYF

D gene: TRBD2
clone size: NA
J gene: TRBJ2-5
V gene: TRBV20-1
CDR3 protein: CSARAGGLAETQYF

D gene: TRBD1
clone size: NA
J gene: TRBJ2-7
V gene: TRBV29-1
CDR3 protein: CSVASTGTGGNEQYF

D gene: NA
clone size: NA
J gene: TRBJ2-2
V gene: TRBV7-8
CDR3 protein: CASSNKGEIGELFF

D gene: TRBD1
clone size: many
J gene: TRBJ1-1
V gene: TRBV5-1
CDR3 protein: CASSWTGHTEAFF

D gene: NA
clone size: NA
J gene: TRBJ1-5
V gene: TRBV5-6
CDR3 protein: CASSERYSGNQPQHF

D gene: TRBD2
clone size: NA
J gene: TRBJ2-1
V gene: TRBV7-8
CDR3 protein: CASSRKREEREQFF

D gene: TRBD2
clone size: few
J gene: TRBJ2-3
V gene: TRBV29-1
CDR3 protein: CSAGAGGTDTQYF

D gene: TRBD2
clone size: NA
J gene: TRBJ2-7
V gene: TRBV20-1
CDR3 protein: CSARRGTSSYEQYF

D gene: NA
clone size: few
J gene: TRBJ1-4
V gene: TRBV20-1
CDR3 protein: CSADRLREKLFF

D gene: NA
clone size: NA
J gene: TRBJ1-2
V gene: TRBV7-2
CDR3 protein: CASSPTTGTGYGYTF

D gene: NA
clone size: NA
J gene: TRBJ2-1
V gene: TRBV7-3
CDR3 protein: CASSLDEDNEQFF

D gene: TRBD2
clone size: NA
J gene: TRBJ2-5
V gene: TRBV20-1
CDR3 protein: CSARRGGLETQYF

D gene: NA
clone size: NA
J gene: TRBJ2-3
V gene: TRBV19
CDR3 protein: CASSPRRRITDTQYF

D gene: NA
clone size: NA
J gene: TRBJ1-2
V gene: TRBV7-2
CDR3 protein: CASSLGGGSGYTF

D gene: NA
clone size: NA
J gene: TRBJ1-1
V gene: TRBV5-1
CDR3 protein: CASSLEAEAFF